A selection of T cell receptor beta chains follows, all from one sample in a study of control samples from healthy donors and cancer patients. Only in-frame clones appear in the TCRdb table, and some are missing; sequencing was by immunoSEQ multiplex PCR. The table records 120,000 or so clones, approximately 91% of them present only once. The source material was blood. The receptors originated from a woman younger than 30 in good health. Both conserved end residues are part of each CDR3. The D gene is left open where the match is weak. Some rows mark clone size as missing; the rest say once, few, many or name a class of expanded clone.

J | D | V | size | CDR3
TRBJ1-1 | . | TRBV28 | . | CASSLRGTEAFF
TRBJ2-2 | . | TRBV7-9 | . | CASTGYTGELFF
TRBJ2-2 | . | TRBV5-1 | . | CASSYTTVGAGELFF
TRBJ2-7 | TRBD1 | TRBV7-9 | few | CASSRSYRGSYEQYF
TRBJ2-6 | . | TRBV15 | . | CATSRVGSAGANVLTF
TRBJ1-2 | . | TRBV6-1 | . | CASSEGGGGRNYGYTF
TRBJ2-1 | TRBD2 | TRBV28 | . | CASSLSLGGGRLYNEQFF
TRBJ1-5 | . | TRBV2 | . | CASKSTTLGQPQHF
TRBJ2-1 | TRBD2 | TRBV5-1 | . | CASSLVKGRAPEQFF
TRBJ2-1 | TRBD2 | TRBV7-2 | . | CASSLTAGGNEQFF
TRBJ1-1 | . | TRBV7-9 | . | CASSWPNTEAFF
TRBJ1-2 | . | TRBV5-1 | . | CASSLTDNYGYTF
TRBJ1-2 | . | TRBV15 | . | CATSRDRALSVNGYTF
TRBJ2-1 | TRBD1 | TRBV9 | . | CASSVRQGQVTRNEQFF
TRBJ1-1 | . | TRBV5-6 | . | CASSSPTESNTEAFF
TRBJ2-7 | . | TRBV5-8 | . | CASSWAYEQYF
TRBJ2-1 | . | TRBV27 | . | CASSSSNEQFF
TRBJ2-1 | . | TRBV18 | . | CASSPPGSSYNEQFF
TRBJ1-1 | TRBD1 | TRBV18 | . | CASSPTTGGREAFF
TRBJ2-4 | . | TRBV28 | . | CASSSPPEEQYF
TRBJ2-3 | . | TRBV4-2 | . | CASSQDLTDTQYF
TRBJ1-2 | TRBD1 | TRBV5-1 | . | CASSRTGEGYGYTF
TRBJ1-5 | . | TRBV30 | . | CAWSPTGYSNQPQHF
TRBJ2-7 | . | TRBV5-4 | . | CASSLATGAPRSYEQYF
TRBJ2-7 | . | TRBV24-1 | few | CATSMHHLYEQYF
TRBJ2-7 | . | TRBV5-5 | few | CASSLGYEQYF